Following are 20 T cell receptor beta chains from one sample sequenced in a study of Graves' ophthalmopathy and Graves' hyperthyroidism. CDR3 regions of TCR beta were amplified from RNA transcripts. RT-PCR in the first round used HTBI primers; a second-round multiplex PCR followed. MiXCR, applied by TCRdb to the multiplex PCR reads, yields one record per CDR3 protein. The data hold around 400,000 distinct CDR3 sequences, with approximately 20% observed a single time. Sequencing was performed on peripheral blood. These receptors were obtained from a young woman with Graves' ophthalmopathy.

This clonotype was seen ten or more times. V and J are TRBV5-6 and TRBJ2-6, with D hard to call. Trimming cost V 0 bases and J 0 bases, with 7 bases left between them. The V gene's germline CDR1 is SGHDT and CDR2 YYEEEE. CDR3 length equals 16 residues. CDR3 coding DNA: TGTGCCAGCAGCTTGGAGACATACTCTGGGGCCAACGTCCTGACTTTC. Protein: CASSLETYSGANVLTF.

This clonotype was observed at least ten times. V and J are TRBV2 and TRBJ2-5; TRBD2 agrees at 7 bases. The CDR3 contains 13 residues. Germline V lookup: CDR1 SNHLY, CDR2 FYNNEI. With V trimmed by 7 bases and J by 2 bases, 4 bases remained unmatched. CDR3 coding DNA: TGTGCCAGCAAGGGGACTACTCAAGAGACCCAGTACTTC. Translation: CASKGTTQETQYF.

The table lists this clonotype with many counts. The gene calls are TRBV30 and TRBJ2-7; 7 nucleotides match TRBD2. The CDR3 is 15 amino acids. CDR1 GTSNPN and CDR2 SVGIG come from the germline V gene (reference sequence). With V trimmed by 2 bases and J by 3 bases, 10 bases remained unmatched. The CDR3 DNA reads TGTGCCTGGAGTAGGGCTGGGCGGGAGAACTACGAGCAGTACTTC. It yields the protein CAWSRAGRENYEQYF.

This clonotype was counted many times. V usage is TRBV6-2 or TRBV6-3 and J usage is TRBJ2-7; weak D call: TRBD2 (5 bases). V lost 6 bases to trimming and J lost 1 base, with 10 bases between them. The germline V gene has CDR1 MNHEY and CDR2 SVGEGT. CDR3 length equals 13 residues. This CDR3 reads CASRTGWSYEQYF. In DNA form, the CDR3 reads TGTGCCAGCAGGACGGGGTGGTCCTACGAGCAGTACTTC.

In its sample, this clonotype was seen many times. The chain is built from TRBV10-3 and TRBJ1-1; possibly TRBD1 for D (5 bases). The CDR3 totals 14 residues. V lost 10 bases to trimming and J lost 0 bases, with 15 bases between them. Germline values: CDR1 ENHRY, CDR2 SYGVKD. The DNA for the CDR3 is TGTGCCACCCGATCGGGGACGGTGAACACTGAAGCTTTCTTT. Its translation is CATRSGTVNTEAFF.

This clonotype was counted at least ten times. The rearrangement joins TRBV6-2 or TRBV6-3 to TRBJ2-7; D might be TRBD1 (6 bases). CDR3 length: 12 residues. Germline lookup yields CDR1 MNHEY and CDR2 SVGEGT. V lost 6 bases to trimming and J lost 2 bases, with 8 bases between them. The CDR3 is CASSRDTYEQYF. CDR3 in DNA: TGTGCCAGCAGCAGGGACACCTACGAGCAGTACTTC.

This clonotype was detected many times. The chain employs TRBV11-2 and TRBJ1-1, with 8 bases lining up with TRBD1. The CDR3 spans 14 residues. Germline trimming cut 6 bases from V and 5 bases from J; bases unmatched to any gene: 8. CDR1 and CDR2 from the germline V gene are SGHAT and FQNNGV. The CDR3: CASRSGQGRTEAFF. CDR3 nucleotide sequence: TGTGCCAGCAGATCCGGACAGGGAAGGACTGAAGCTTTCTTT.

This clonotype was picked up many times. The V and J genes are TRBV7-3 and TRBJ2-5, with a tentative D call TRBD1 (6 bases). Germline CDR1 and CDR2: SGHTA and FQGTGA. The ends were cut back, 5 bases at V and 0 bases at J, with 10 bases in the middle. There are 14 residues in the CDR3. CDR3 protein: CASSPDRYQETQYF. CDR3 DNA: TGTGCCAGCAGCCCCGACAGGTACCAAGAGACCCAGTACTTC.

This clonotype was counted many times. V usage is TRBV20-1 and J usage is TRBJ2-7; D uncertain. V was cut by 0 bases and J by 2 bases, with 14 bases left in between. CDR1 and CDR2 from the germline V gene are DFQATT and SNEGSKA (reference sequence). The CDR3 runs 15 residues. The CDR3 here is CSARDLGDPPYEQYF. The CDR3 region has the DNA TGCAGTGCTAGAGATCTCGGCGACCCCCCCTACGAGCAGTACTTC.

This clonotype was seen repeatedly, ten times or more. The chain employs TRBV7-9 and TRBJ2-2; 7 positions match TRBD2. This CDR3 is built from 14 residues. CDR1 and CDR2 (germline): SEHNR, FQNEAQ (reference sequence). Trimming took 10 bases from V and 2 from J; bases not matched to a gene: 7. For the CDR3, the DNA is TGTGCCATCATTCTAGCGGTAAACACCGGGGAGCTGTTTTTT. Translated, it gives CAIILAVNTGELFF.

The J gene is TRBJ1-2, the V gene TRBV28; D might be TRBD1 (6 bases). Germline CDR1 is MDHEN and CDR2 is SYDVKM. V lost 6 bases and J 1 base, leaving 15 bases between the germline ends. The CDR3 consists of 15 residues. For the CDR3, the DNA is TGTGCCAGCAGCTTAGGGGGGGCAGATAACTATGGCTACACCTTC. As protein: CASSLGGADNYGYTF.

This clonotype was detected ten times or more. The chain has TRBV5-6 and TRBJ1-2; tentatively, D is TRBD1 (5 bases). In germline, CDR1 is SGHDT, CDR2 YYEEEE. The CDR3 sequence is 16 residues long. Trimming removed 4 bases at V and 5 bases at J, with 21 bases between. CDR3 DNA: TGTGCCAGCAGCCCACTCGGAACAGGCCTAACTTATGGCTACACCTTC. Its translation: CASSPLGTGLTYGYTF.

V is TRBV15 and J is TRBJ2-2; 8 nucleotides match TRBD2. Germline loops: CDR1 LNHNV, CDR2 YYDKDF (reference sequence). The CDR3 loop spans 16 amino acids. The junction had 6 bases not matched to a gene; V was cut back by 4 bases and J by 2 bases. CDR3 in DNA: TGTGCCACCAGCAAAGAAGCGGGGGCCAACACCGGGGAGCTGTTTTTT. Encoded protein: CATSKEAGANTGELFF.

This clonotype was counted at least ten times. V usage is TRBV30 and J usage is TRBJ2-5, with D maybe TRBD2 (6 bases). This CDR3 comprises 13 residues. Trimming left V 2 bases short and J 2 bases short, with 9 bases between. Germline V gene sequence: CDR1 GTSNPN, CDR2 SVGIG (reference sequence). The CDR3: CAWSLGGQETQYF. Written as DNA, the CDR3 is TGTGCCTGGAGTTTGGGGGGTCAAGAGACCCAGTACTTC.

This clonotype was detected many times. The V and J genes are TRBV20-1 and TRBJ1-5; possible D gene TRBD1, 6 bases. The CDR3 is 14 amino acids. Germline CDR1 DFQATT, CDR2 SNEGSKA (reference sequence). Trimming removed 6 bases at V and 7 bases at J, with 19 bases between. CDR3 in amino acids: CSARDTRGVQPQHF. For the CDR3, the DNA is TGCAGTGCCCGGGACACCAGGGGCGTGCAGCCCCAGCATTTT.

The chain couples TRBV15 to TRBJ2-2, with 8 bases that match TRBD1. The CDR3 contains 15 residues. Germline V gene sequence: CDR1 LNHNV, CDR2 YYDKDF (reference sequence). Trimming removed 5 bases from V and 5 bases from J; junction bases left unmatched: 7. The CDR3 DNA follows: TGTGCCACCAGCCGCGGCAGGGGGCATACCGGGGAGCTGTTTTTT. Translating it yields CATSRGRGHTGELFF.

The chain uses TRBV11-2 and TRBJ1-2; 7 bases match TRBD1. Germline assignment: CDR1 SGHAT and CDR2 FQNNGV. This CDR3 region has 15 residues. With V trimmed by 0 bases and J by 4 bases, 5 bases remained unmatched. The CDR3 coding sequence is TGTGCCAGCAGCTTAGATCCGACAGGGCGCTATGGCTACACCTTC. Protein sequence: CASSLDPTGRYGYTF.

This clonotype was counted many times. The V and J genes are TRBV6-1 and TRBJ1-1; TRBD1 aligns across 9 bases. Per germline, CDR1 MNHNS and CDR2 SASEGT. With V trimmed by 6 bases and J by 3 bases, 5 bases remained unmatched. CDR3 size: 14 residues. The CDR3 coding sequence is TGTGCCAGCAGGGGACAGGGCGTATACACTGAAGCTTTCTTT. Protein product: CASRGQGVYTEAFF.

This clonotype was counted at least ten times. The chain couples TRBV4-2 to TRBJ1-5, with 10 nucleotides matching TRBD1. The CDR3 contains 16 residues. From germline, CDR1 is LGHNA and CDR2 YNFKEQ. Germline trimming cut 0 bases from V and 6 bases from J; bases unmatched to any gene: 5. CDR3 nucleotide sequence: TGTGCCAGCAGCCAAGATGGGACAGGGGTGGCTCAGCCCCAGCATTTT. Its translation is CASSQDGTGVAQPQHF.

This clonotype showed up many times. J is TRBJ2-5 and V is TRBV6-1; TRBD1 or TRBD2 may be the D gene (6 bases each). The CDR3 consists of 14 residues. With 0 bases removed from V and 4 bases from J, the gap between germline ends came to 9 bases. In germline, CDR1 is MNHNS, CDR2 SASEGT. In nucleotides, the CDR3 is TGTGCCAGCAGTGAAGCCCGGGGGCGAGAGACCCAGTACTTC. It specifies CASSEARGRETQYF.